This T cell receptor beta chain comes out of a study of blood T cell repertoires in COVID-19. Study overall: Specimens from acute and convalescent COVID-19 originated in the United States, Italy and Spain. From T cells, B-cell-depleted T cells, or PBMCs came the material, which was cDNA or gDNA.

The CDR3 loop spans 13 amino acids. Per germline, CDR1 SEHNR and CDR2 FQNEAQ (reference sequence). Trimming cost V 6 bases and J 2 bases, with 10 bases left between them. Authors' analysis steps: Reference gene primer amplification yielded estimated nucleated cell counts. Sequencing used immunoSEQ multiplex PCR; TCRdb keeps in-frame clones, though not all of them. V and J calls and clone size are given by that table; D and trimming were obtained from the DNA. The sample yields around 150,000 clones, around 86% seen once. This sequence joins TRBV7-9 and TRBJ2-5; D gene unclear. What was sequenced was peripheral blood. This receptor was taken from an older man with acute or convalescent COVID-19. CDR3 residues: CASRPDIQETQYF. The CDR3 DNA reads TGTGCCAGCAGACCAGACATACAAGAGACCCAGTACTTC.